The present TCR beta chain was sequenced within a study of control samples from healthy donors and cancer patients (dated by TCRdb to 2019 to 2021). Receptors were amplified or captured by the immunoSEQ multiplex PCR assay. TCRdb stores this immuneACCESS table with in-frame sequences only. Part of the clones is absent; in the studies checked, under half of the shortfall reflects unresolved V genes, and no reason is known for the rest. Within this sample are 70,000 to 75,000 clones, with over 85% of them counted one time only. The top ten clonotypes cover around 19% of the sample. Comments on this clone: The antigen it recognizes is unknown. No quality values exist for individual bases; no much larger clone is one base distant.

The TCR originated in a man in his 60s with lung cancer. Material for sequencing was PBMCs.

The DNA sequence follows: TGTGCCAGCAGCTCCCCCGGCAGGGGAAATATGAACACTGAAGCTTTCTTT. Its protein is CASSSPGRGNMNTEAFF. The chain is encoded by TRBV13 joined to TRBJ1-1; TRBD1 is perhaps the D gene, given 6 matching bases. Taken from the germline V gene (reference sequence), the CDR1 and CDR2 loops are PRHDT and FYEKMQ. Counted from cysteine to phenylalanine, this CDR3 has 17 amino acids. Left in the record is the CDR3 DNA by itself, 51 bases read in frame from the first base. V lost 4 bases and J lost 0 bases; the stretch between them is 18 bases long.